A single sample is the source of the 21 T cell receptor beta chains below, sequenced in a study of blood T cell repertoires in COVID-19. Clones were read by immunoSEQ multiplex PCR, and TCRdb kept only the in-frame ones, dropping some. Of about 300,000 clones listed, under 90% are singletons. Sequencing was carried out using PBMCs or T cells enriched from blood (not recorded which). The receptors derive from a woman aged 40 to 49 who had recovered from COVID-19.

The rearrangement links TRBV12-5 to TRBJ1-2, with TRBD1 matching over 8 bases. There are 14 residues in the CDR3. Trimming took 2 bases from V and 6 from J; bases not matched to a gene: 5. Germline CDR1 and CDR2: LGHNT and FRNRAP. The chain's CDR3 is CASGLFPGGHGYTF. The DNA of the CDR3 is TGTGCTAGTGGTTTGTTCCCAGGGGGCCATGGCTACACCTTC.

The chain links TRBV2 to TRBJ1-2; a weak D match, TRBD1 (6 bases). V was cut by 2 bases and J by 2 bases, with 9 bases left in between. The CDR3 consists of 14 residues. Germline loops: CDR1 SNHLY, CDR2 FYNNEI. The CDR3 DNA follows: TGTGCCAGCAGTGAATACAGGGTAAACTATGGCTACACCTTC. Translated, it gives CASSEYRVNYGYTF.

V is TRBV12-3 or TRBV12-4 and J is TRBJ2-7, with 9 positions matching TRBD1. The V and J ends lost 4 bases and 6 bases, in that order; junction bases with no gene match: 4. This CDR3 contains 13 residues. This CDR3 is CASSSGTGIEQYF. The CDR3 DNA reads as TGTGCCAGCAGTTCCGGGACAGGGATCGAGCAGTACTTC.

The chain uses TRBV5-4 and TRBJ2-5, with a weak D call TRBD2 (5 bases). The CDR3 length is 14 residues. The ends were cut back, 2 bases at V and 2 bases at J, with 10 bases in the middle. Germline loops: CDR1 SGHNT, CDR2 YYREEE (reference sequence). The CDR3, as DNA: TGTGCCAGCAGCTTTCGACGGGAACAAGAGACCCAGTACTTC. Protein: CASSFRREQETQYF.

The rearrangement links TRBV15 to TRBJ1-2; 8 nucleotides match TRBD1. This CDR3 is built from 17 residues. CDR1 and CDR2 from the germline V gene are LNHNV and YYDKDF (reference sequence). Trimming cost V 0 bases and J 4 bases; bases outside gene matches: 10. For the CDR3, the DNA is TGTGCCACCAGCAGAGATTGGTCAGGGGGCGACCGCTATGGCTACACCTTC. Its translation: CATSRDWSGGDRYGYTF.

This chain connects TRBV5-6 to TRBJ2-7; weak D call: TRBD2 (6 bases). This CDR3 comprises 13 residues. The V end was cut by 4 bases, the J end by 1 base, with 9 bases between. Germline V gene sequence: CDR1 SGHDT, CDR2 YYEEEE. CDR3 amino acids: CASSGGVSYEQYF. Written as DNA, the CDR3 is TGTGCCAGCAGCGGCGGGGTTTCCTACGAGCAGTACTTC.

Only one count was recorded for this clone. J is TRBJ2-1 and V is TRBV27, with 9 bases fitting TRBD1. Germline V gives CDR1 MNHEY, CDR2 SMNVEV (reference sequence). This CDR3 contains 15 residues. V dropped 6 bases and J dropped 6; count of bases not matched to a gene: 9. CDR3 DNA: TGTGCCAGCAGGCGAGGGACAGGGACTTTCAATGAGCAGTTCTTC. This sequence encodes CASRRGTGTFNEQFF.

V usage is TRBV19 and J usage is TRBJ2-6; weak D call: TRBD1 (5 bases). V lost 1 base to trimming and J lost 2 bases, with 6 bases between them. The CDR3 contains 15 residues. Germline V CDR1 and CDR2: LNHDA, SQIVND (reference sequence). The CDR3 DNA sequence: TGTGCCAGTAGTATAGCAGGGCCTGGGGCCAACGTCCTGACTTTC. Protein sequence: CASSIAGPGANVLTF.

The J gene is TRBJ1-5, the V gene TRBV6-6; no clear D gene. The CDR3 is 15 residues long. V gave up 6 bases and J gave up 5 bases, with 17 bases separating them. CDR1 and CDR2 (germline): MNHNY, SVGAGI (reference sequence). The CDR3 reads CASSLAVVGDQPQHF. CDR3 coding DNA: TGTGCCAGCAGCCTTGCCGTTGTCGGGGATCAGCCCCAGCATTTT.

The V and J genes are TRBV9 and TRBJ1-3; 9 bases map to TRBD1. The CDR3 has 16 residues. Trimming removed 3 bases from V and 0 bases from J; junction bases left unmatched: 4. Germline V CDR1 and CDR2: SGDLS, YYNGEE. CDR3 residues: CASSAGTGSSGNTIYF. CDR3 nucleotides: TGTGCCAGCAGCGCCGGGACAGGGTCCTCTGGAAACACCATATATTTT.

The rearrangement uses TRBV20-1 and TRBJ1-2, with D uncertain. Germline values: CDR1 DFQATT, CDR2 SNEGSKA (reference sequence). V was trimmed by 4 bases and J by 7 bases, leaving 4 bases between them. The CDR3 totals 9 residues. The CDR3 protein is CSAKAGYTF. CDR3 in DNA: TGCAGTGCTAAAGCTGGCTACACCTTC.

V is TRBV5-4 and J is TRBJ2-3; D remains unclear. Deletions cut 0 bases from V and 0 bases from J, with 8 bases between. CDR3 size: 15 residues. Germline CDR1 is SGHNT and CDR2 is YYREEE (reference sequence). Here the CDR3 DNA reads TGTGCCAGCAGCTTGGCCGTGGCCAGCACAGATACGCAGTATTTT. It translates to CASSLAVASTDTQYF.

The chain's CDR3 is CSVPGTYEQYF. The CDR3 coding sequence is TGCAGTGTTCCCGGGACCTACGAGCAGTACTTC. The chain employs TRBV20-1 and TRBJ2-7, with D perhaps matching TRBD2 (5 bases). Trimming left V 7 bases short and J 2 bases short, with 9 bases between. Per germline, CDR1 DFQATT and CDR2 SNEGSKA (reference sequence). This CDR3 has 11 residues.

The chain links TRBV5-1 to TRBJ1-1; D is perhaps TRBD1 (6 bases). The length of the CDR3 is 14 residues. CDR1 is SGHRS and CDR2 is YFSETQ in the germline V gene. V gave up 5 bases and J gave up 2 bases, with 13 bases separating them. The CDR3 nucleotides are TGCGCCAGCAGTTTCGACAGGTCTAACACTGAAGCTTTCTTT. Its protein is CASSFDRSNTEAFF.

The rearrangement joins TRBV11-2 to TRBJ1-1; D gene ambiguous. The length of the CDR3 is 13 residues. Per germline, CDR1 SGHAT and CDR2 FQNNGV. V lost 8 bases and J lost 2, with 12 bases in between. In DNA, the CDR3 is TGTGCCAGCCGTCTTACACGAAACACTGAAGCTTTCTTT. Protein product: CASRLTRNTEAFF.

This clone was seen once. The V gene is TRBV9, the J gene TRBJ2-1; perhaps TRBD2 as D (5 bases). V dropped 4 bases and J dropped 5 bases, with 13 bases sitting between them. The CDR3 sequence is 14 residues long. From germline, CDR1 is SGDLS and CDR2 YYNGEE. DNA of the CDR3: TGTGCCAGCAGCTCCTTACCCGGGGACAATGAGCAGTTCTTC. Translating gives CASSSLPGDNEQFF.

This sequence joins TRBV19 and TRBJ1-5, with D tentatively TRBD1 (5 bases). The CDR3 runs to 17 residues. Germline V CDR1 and CDR2: LNHDA, SQIVND (reference sequence). V was trimmed by 6 bases and J by 0 bases, leaving 18 bases between them. The CDR3 sequence: CASSIRGRGNSNQPQHF. The CDR3 bases are TGTGCCAGTAGCATACGGGGTCGGGGGAATAGCAATCAGCCCCAGCATTTT.

The CDR3 coding sequence is TGTGCCAGCAGCCCAGCCGGGACAGGAAGGAATCAGCCCCAGCATTTT. Its translation is CASSPAGTGRNQPQHF. J is TRBJ1-5 and V is TRBV7-8; the match to TRBD1 covers 8 bases. The V segment lost 5 bases and the J segment 4 bases; nucleotides outside the gene matches: 10. Germline CDR1 is SGHVS and CDR2 is FQNEAQ. The CDR3 loop spans 16 amino acids.

The gene calls are TRBV6-5 and TRBJ1-1; a weak D match, TRBD1 (5 bases). CDR1 and CDR2 (germline): MNHEY, SVGAGI. V lost 6 bases and J lost 6, with 17 bases in between. This CDR3 spans 14 amino acids. The CDR3 loop is CASRFSGAIAEAFF. The DNA for the CDR3 is TGTGCCAGCAGGTTTAGTGGGGCTATAGCTGAAGCTTTCTTT.

The rearrangement links TRBV5-1 to TRBJ1-2; D is uncertain. Trimming left V 0 bases short and J 0 bases short, with 15 bases between. The germline V gene encodes CDR1 SGHRS and CDR2 YFSETQ. The CDR3 extends over 17 amino acids. The CDR3 nucleotides are TGCGCCAGCAGCTTGGCCTTTGCCCCAAGAGCTAACTATGGCTACACCTTC. It translates to CASSLAFAPRANYGYTF.

This chain joins TRBV6-5 and TRBJ1-1; perhaps TRBD1 as D (6 bases). CDR1 and CDR2 from the germline V gene are MNHEY and SVGAGI. The V end lost 2 bases, the J end lost 6 bases, and 19 bases lay between the germline ends. The CDR3 is 16 amino acids. The DNA of the CDR3 is TGTGCCAGCAGTTACCTCTTTACAGGGCCGGCGGCTGAAGCTTTCTTT. Its protein is CASSYLFTGPAAEAFF.